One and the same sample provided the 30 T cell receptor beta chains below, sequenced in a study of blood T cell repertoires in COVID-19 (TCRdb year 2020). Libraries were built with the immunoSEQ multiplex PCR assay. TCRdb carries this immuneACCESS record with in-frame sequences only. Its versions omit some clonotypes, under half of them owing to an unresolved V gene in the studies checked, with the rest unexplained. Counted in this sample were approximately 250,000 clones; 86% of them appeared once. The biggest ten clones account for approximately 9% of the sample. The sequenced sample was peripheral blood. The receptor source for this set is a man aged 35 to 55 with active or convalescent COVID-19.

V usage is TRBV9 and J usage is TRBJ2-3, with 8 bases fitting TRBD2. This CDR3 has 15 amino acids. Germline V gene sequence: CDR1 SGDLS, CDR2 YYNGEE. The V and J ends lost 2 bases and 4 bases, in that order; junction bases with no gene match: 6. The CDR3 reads CASSVSGIRADTQYF. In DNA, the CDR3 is TGTGCCAGCAGCGTTAGCGGGATACGCGCAGATACGCAGTATTTT.

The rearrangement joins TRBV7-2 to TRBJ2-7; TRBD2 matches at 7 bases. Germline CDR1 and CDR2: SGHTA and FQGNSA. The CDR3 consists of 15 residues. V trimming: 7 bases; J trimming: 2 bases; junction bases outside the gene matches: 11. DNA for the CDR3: TGTGCCAGCACCTTGATAGGGGCGGGGGCCTACGAGCAGTACTTC. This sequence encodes CASTLIGAGAYEQYF.

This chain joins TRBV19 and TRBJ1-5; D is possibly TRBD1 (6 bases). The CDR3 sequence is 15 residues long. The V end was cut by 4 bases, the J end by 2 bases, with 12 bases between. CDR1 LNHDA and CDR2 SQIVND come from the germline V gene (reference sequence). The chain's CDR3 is CASSTPRTGNQPQHF. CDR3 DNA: TGTGCCAGTAGTACCCCTCGGACAGGCAATCAGCCCCAGCATTTT.

CDR3 nucleotides: TGTGCCAGCAGCCCTGGACAGGGGTGGGATGAGCAGTTCTTC. The encoded protein is CASSPGQGWDEQFF. The chain recombines TRBV11-1 with TRBJ2-1, with TRBD1 identical over 9 bases. CDR3 length equals 14 residues. Looked up from germline, CDR1 is SGHAT and CDR2 is FQDESV (reference sequence). The ends lost 5 bases at V and 8 bases at J; junction bases unmatched: 7.

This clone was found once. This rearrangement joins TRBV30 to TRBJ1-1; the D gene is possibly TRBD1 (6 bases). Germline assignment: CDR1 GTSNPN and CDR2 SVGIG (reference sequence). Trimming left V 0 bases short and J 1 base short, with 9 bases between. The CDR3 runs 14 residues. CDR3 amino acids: CAWSVRGSNTEAFF. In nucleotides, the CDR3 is TGTGCCTGGAGTGTAAGGGGGTCGAACACTGAAGCTTTCTTT.

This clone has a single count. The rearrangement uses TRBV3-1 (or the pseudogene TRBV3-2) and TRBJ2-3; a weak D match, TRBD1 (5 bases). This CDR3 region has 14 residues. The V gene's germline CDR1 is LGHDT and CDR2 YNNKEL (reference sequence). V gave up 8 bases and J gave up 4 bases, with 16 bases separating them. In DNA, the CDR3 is TGTGCCAGCGGTCAGGCCCCAGGGCCAGATACGCAGTATTTT. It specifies CASGQAPGPDTQYF.

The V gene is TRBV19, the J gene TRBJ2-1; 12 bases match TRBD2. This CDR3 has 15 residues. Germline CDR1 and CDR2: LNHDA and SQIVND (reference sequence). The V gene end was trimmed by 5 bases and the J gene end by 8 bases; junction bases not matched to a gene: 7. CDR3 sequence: CASSVLAGGIYEQFF. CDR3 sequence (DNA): TGTGCCAGTAGTGTACTAGCGGGGGGAATCTATGAGCAGTTCTTC. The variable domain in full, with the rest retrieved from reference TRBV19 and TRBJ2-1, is DGGITQSPKYLFRKEGQNVTLSCEQNLNHDAMYWYRQDPGQGLRLIYYSQIVNDFQKGDIAEGYSVSREKKESFPLTVTSAQKNPTAFYLCASSVLAGGIYEQFFGPGTRLTVL.

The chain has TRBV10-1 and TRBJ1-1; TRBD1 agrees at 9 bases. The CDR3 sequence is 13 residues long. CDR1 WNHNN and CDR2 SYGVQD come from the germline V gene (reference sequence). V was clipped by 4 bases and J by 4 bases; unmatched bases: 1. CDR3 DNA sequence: TGCGCCAGCAGTGGGGGACAGGGCACTGAAGCTTTCTTT. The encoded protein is CASSGGQGTEAFF.

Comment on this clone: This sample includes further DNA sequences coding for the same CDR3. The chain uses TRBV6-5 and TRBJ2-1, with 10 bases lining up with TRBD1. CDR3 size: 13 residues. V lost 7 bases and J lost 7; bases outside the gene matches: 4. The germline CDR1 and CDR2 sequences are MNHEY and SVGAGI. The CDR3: CASTRQGANEQFF. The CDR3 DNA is TGTGCCAGCACCCGACAGGGGGCGAATGAGCAGTTCTTC.

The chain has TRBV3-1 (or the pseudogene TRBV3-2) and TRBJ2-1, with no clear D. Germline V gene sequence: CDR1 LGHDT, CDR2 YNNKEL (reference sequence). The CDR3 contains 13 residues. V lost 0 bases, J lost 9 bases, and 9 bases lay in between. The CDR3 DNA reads TGTGCCAGCAGCCAAGATTATTTTCTTGAGCAGTTCTTC. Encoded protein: CASSQDYFLEQFF.

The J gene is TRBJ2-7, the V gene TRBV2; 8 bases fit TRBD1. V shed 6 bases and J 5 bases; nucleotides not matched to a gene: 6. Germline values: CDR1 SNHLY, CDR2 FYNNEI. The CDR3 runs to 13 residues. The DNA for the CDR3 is TGTGCCAGCAGGACCTCGGACAGGGACGAGCAGTACTTC. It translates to CASRTSDRDEQYF.

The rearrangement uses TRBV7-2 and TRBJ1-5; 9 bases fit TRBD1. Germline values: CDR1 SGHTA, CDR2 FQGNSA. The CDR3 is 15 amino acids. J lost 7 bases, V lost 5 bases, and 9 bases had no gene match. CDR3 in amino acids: CASSPDRGSNQPQHF. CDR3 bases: TGTGCCAGCAGCCCCGACAGGGGGTCCAACCAGCCCCAGCATTTT.

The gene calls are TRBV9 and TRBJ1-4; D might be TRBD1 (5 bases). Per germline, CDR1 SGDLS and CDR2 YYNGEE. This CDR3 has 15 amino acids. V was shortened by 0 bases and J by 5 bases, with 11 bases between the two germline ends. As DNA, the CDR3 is TGTGCCAGCAGCGTAGTGCAGGGTCCGAATGAAAAACTGTTTTTT. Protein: CASSVVQGPNEKLFF.

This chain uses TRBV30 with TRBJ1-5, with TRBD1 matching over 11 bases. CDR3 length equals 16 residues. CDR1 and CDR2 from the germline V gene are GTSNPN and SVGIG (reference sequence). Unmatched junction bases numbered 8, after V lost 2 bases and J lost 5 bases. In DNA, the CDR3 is TGTGCCTGGAGTCCGAGGACAGGGGGCATCGATCAGCCCCAGCATTTT. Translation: CAWSPRTGGIDQPQHF.

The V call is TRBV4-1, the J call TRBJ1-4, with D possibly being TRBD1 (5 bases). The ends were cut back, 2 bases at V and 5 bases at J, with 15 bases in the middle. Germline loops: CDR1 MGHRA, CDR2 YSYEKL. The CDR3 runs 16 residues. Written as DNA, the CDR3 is TGCGCCAGCAGCCAACAGGGTAGTGCTGCAAATGAAAAACTGTTTTTT. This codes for CASSQQGSAANEKLFF.

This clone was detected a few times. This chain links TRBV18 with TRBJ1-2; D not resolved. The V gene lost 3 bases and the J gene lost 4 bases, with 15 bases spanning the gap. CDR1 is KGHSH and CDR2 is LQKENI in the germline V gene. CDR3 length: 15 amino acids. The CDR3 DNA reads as TGTGCCAGCTCACCCGGGGAGGAAACGGGCTATGGCTACACCTTC. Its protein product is CASSPGEETGYGYTF.

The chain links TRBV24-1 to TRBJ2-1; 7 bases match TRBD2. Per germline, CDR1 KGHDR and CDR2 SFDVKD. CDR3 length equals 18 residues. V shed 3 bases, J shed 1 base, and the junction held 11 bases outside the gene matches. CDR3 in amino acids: CATSDPLGGRGSYNEQFF. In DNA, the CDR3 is TGTGCCACCAGTGATCCGCTGGGCGGGAGAGGGTCCTACAATGAGCAGTTCTTC.

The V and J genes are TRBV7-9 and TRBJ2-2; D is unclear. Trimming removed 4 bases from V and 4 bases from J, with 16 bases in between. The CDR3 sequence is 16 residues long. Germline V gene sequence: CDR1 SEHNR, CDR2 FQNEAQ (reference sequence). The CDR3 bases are TGTGCCAGCAGCTCGAATTTATATAGTACCACCGGGGAGCTGTTTTTT. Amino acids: CASSSNLYSTTGELFF.

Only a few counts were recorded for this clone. The CDR3 DNA follows: TGTGCCAGCAGCCCCGGACAGGTGGATGAAAAACTGTTTTTT. Translating it yields CASSPGQVDEKLFF. V and J are TRBV9 and TRBJ1-4; 7 bases align to TRBD1. Germline V gene data show CDR1 as SGDLS and CDR2 as YYNGEE. This CDR3 has 14 residues. V lost 4 bases, J lost 6 bases, and 6 bases stayed unmatched.

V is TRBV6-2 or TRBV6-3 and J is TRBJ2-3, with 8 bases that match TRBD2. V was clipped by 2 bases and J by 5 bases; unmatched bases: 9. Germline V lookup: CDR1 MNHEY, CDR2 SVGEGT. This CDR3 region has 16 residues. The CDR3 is CASSYTRAGARDTQYF. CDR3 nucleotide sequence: TGTGCCAGCAGTTACACGAGAGCGGGAGCAAGAGATACGCAGTATTTT.

The DNA for the CDR3 is TGCGCCAGCGGGGGGTCGGCAGATACGCAGTATTTT. It is translated as CASGGSADTQYF. J is TRBJ2-3 and V is TRBV10-1, with D perhaps matching TRBD2 (6 bases). CDR1 is WNHNN, CDR2 SYGVQD, per germline (reference sequence). V was trimmed by 8 bases and J by 4 bases, leaving 10 bases between them. CDR3 length: 12 residues.

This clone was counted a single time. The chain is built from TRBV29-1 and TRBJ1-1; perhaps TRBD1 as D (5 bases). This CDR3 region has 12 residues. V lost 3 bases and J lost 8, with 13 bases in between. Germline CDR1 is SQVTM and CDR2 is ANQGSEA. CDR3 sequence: CSVDTRVGEAFF. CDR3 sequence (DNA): TGCAGCGTTGATACCAGGGTGGGGGAAGCTTTCTTT.

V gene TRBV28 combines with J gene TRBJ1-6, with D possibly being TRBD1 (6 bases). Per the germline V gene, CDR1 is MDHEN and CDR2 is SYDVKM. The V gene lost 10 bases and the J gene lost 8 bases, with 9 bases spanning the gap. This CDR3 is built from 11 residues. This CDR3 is CATRTDSPLHF. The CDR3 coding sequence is TGTGCCACCCGGACAGATTCACCCCTCCACTTT.

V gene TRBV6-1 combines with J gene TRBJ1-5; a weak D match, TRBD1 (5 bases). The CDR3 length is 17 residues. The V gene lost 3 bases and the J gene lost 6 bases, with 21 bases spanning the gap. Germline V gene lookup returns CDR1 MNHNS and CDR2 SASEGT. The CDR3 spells CASSDPFDSGLGQPQHF. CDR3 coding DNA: TGTGCCAGCAGTGACCCCTTCGACTCAGGGTTAGGTCAGCCCCAGCATTTT.

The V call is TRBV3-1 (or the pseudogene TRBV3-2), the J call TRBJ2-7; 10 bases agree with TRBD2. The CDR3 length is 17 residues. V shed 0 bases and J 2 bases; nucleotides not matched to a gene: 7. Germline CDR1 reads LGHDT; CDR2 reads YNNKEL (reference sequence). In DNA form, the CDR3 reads TGTGCCAGCAGCCAAGATTTGGCTAGCGGGGGTCCCTACGAGCAGTACTTC. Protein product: CASSQDLASGGPYEQYF.

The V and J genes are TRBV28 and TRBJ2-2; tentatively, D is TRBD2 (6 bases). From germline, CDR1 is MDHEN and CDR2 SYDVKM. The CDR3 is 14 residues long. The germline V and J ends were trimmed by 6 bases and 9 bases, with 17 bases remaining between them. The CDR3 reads CASRGGRAVWELFF. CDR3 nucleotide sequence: TGTGCCAGCAGGGGGGGACGGGCGGTTTGGGAGCTGTTTTTT.

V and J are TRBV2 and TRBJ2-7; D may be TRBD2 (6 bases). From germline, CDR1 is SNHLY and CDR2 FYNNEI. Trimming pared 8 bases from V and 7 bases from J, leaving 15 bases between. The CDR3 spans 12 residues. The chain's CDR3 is CASPGETGEQYF. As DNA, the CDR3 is TGTGCCAGCCCGGGGGAAACCGGGGAGCAGTACTTC.

The CDR3, as DNA: TGTGCCAGCAGTGAAGAGAGCGGGCTCCTCACTGAAGCTTTCTTT. Its protein product is CASSEESGLLTEAFF. The V call is TRBV6-1, the J call TRBJ1-1; the D is unclear. There are 15 residues in the CDR3. CDR1 is MNHNS, CDR2 SASEGT, per germline. Trimming stripped 1 base from V and 4 bases from J, with 13 bases between.

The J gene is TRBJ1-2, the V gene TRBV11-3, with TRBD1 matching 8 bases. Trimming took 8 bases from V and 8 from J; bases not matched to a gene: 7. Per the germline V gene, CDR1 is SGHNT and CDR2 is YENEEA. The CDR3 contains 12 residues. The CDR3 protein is CASETRGQGYTF. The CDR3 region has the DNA TGTGCCAGCGAGACCAGGGGGCAAGGCTACACCTTC.

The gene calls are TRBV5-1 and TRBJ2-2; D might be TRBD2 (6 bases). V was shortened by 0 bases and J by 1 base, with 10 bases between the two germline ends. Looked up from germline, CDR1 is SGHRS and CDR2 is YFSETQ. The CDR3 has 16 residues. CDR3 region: CASSLAEGRNTGELFF. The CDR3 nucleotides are TGCGCCAGCAGCTTGGCGGAGGGCAGGAACACCGGGGAGCTGTTTTTT.